This T cell receptor (beta chain) was sequenced for a study of identical twins' blood T cells. The CDR3 is 14 residues long. Germline loops: CDR1 SGHAT, CDR2 FQNNGV. Trimming removed 6 bases from V and 3 bases from J, with 12 bases in between. This clonotype appeared many times. Methods used by the authors: Clonotypes per individual ranged from about 95,000 to nearly 500,000. In TCRdb, the 5' RACE reads were re-called with MiXCR into one record per CDR3 protein. TCRdb, not the authors, supplied the V and J calls. This table has around 380,000 distinct CDR3 sequences, about 28% appearing once. Sequenced sample: PBMCs. The V gene is TRBV11-2, the J gene TRBJ2-1, with D maybe TRBD2 (6 bases). This clonotype was sampled from a woman aged 18-55 years in good health. The CDR3 DNA sequence: TGTGCCAGCAGTTCAGGCGGGATCTACAATGAGCAGTTCTTC. As protein: CASSSGGIYNEQFF.